This T cell receptor (beta chain) was retrieved from a study of shared clonotypes between healthy human individuals. On the study more broadly: Sampling drew on donors who were a couple of women and a few men aged 18 to 49.

Germline CDR1 is LGHNA and CDR2 is YSLEER. The CDR3 runs to 14 residues. Trimming took 4 bases from V and 3 from J, leaving 12 bases between them. CD4+ cells yielded CD45RA+ naive and CD45RA-negative memory subsets. The assay was run at deep level. Some clones are missing from TCRdb's copy, which holds only in-frame ones; the method was immunoSEQ multiplex PCR. The sample shows over 2 million clones, around 95% of them seen only once. The clonotype comes from a man between 18 and 29 years old in good health. Sequenced sample: naive CD4+ T cells sorted from blood. As to subset: CD45RA+ positively selected. V is TRBV4-3 and J is TRBJ2-5, with D perhaps being TRBD1 or TRBD2 (5 bases each). Written as DNA, the CDR3 is TGCGCCAGCAGCCCCTCGGGGCGGGAAGAGACCCAGTACTTC. This codes for CASSPSGREETQYF.